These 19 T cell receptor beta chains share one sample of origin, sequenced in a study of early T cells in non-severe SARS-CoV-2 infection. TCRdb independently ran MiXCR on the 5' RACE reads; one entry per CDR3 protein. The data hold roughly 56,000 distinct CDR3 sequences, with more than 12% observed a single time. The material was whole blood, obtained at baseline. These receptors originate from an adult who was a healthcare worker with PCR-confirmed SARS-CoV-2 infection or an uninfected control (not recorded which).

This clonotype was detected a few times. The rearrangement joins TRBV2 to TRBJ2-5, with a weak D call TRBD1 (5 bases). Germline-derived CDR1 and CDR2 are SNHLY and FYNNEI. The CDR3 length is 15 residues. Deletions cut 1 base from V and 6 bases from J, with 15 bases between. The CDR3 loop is CASSEEGAGLKTQYF. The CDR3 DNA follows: TGTGCCAGCAGTGAAGAAGGGGCCGGTTTGAAGACCCAGTACTTC. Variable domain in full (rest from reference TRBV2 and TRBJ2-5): EPEVTQTPSHQVTQMGQEVILRCVPISNHLYFYWYRQILGQKVEFLVSFYNNEISEKSEIFDDQFSVERPDGSNFTLKIRSTKLEDSAMYFCASSEEGAGLKTQYFGPGTRLLVL.

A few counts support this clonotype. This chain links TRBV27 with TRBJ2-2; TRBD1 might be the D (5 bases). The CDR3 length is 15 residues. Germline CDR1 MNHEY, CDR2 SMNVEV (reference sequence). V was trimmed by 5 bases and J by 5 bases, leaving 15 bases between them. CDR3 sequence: CASSPKLQGTGELFF. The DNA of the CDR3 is TGTGCCAGCAGTCCGAAGCTTCAGGGAACCGGGGAGCTGTTTTTT.

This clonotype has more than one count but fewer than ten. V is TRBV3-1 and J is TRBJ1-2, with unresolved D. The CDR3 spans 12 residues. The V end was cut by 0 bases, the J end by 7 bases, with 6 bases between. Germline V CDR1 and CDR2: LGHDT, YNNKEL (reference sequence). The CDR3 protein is CASSQEGFGYTF. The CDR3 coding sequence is TGTGCCAGCAGCCAAGAGGGTTTTGGCTACACCTTC. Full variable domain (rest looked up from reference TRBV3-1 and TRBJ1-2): DTAVSQTPKYLVTQMGNDKSIKCEQNLGHDTMYWYKQDSKKFLKIMFSYNNKELIINETVPNRFSPKSPDKAHLNLHINSLELGDSAVYFCASSQEGFGYTFGSGTRLTVV.

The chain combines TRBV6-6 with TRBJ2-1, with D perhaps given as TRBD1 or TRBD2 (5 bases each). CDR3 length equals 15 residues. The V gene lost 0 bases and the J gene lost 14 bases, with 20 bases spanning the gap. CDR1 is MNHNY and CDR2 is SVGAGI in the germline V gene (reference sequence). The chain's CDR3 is CASSYSTRDATREFF. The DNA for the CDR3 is TGTGCCAGCAGTTACTCGACACGGGACGCAACTCGGGAGTTCTTC.

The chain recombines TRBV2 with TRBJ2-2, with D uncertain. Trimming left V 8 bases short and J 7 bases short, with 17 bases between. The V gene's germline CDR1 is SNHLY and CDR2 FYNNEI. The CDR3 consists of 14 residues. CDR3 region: CASVPRGRNGELFF. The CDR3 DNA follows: TGTGCCAGCGTCCCCCGTGGCAGGAACGGGGAGCTGTTTTTT.

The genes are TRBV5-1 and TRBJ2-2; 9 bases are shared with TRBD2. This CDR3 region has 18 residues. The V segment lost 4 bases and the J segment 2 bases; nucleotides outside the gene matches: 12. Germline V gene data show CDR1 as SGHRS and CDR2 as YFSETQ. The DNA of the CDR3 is TGCGCCAGCAGCGCCCCAAGCCAGCGGGGGGTTAACACCGGGGAGCTGTTTTTT. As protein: CASSAPSQRGVNTGELFF.

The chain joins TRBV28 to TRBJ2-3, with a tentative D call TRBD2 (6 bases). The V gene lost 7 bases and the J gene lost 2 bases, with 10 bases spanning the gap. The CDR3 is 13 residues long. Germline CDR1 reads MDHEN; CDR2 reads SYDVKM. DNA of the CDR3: TGTGCCAGCACTAGGGACTTCACAGATACGCAGTATTTT. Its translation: CASTRDFTDTQYF.

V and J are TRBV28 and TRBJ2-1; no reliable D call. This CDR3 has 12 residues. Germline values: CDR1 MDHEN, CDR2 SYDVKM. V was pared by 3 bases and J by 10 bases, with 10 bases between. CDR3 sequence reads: CASSLRKGEQFF. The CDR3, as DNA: TGTGCCAGCAGTTTGCGGAAAGGGGAGCAGTTCTTC.

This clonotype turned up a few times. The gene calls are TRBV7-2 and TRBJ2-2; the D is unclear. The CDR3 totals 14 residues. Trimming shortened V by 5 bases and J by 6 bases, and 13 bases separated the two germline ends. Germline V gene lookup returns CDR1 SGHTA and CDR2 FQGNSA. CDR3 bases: TGTGCCAGCAGCCGGCAAAAATATGCCGGGGAGCTGTTTTTT. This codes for CASSRQKYAGELFF.

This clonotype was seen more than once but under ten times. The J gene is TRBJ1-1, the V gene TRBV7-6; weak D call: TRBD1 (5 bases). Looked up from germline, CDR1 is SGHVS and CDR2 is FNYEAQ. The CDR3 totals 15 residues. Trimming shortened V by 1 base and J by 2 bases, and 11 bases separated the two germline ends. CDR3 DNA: TGTGCCAGCAGCTTAGAGGCAGGGATTAACACTGAAGCTTTCTTT. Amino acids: CASSLEAGINTEAFF. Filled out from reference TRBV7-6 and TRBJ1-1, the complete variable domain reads GAGVSQSPRYKVTKRGQDVALRCDPISGHVSLYWYRQALGQGPEFLTYFNYEAQQDKSGLPNDRFSAERPEGSISTLTIQRTEQRDSAMYRCASSLEAGINTEAFFGQGTRLTVV.

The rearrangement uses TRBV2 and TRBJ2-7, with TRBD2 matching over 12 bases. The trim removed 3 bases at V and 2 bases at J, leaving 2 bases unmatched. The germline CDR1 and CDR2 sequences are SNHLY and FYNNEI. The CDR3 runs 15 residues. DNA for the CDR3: TGTGCCAGCAGTGATCTAGCGGGGGGGCCCTACGAGCAGTACTTC. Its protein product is CASSDLAGGPYEQYF.

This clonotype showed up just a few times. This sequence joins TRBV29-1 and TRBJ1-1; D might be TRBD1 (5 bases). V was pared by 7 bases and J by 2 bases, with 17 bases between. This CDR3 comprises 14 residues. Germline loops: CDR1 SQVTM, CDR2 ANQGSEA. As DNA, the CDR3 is TGCAGCGGACGAGAATGGGACCTTAACACTGAAGCTTTCTTT. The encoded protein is CSGREWDLNTEAFF. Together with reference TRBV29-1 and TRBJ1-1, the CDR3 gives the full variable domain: SAVISQKPSRDICQRGTSLTIQCQVDSQVTMMFWYRQQPGQSLTLIATANQGSEATYESGFVIDKFPISRPNLTFSTLTVSNMSPEDSSIYLCSGREWDLNTEAFFGQGTRLTVV.

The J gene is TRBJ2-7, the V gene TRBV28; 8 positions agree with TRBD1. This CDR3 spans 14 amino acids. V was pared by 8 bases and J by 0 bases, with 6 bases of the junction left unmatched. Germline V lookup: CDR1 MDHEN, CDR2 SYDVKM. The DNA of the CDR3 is TGTGCCAGCGTAACAGGGGGGATCTCCTACGAGCAGTACTTC. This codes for CASVTGGISYEQYF.

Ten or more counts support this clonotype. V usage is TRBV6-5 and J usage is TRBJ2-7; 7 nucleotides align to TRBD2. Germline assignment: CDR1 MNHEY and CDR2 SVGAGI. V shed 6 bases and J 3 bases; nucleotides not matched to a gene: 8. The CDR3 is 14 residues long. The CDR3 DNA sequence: TGTGCCAGCAGACTAGGGACTATCAACTACGAGCAGTACTTC. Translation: CASRLGTINYEQYF.

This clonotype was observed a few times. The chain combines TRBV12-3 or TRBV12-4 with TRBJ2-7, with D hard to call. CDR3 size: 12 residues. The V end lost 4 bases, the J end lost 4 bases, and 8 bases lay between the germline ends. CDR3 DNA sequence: TGTGCCAGCAGTTCCCCAGTTTACGAGCAGTACTTC. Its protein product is CASSSPVYEQYF.

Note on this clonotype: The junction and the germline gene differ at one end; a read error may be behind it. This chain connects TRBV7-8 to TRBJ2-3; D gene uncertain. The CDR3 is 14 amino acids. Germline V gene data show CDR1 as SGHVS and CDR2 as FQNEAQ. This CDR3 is CASGLDAGTDTQYF. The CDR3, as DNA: TGTGCCAGCGGCTTAGATGCGGGCACAGATACGCAGTATTTT.

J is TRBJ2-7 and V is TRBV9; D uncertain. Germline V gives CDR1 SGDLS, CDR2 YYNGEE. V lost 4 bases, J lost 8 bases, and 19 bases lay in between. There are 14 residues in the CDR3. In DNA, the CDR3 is TGTGCCAGCAGCCCCCCCGATGTTTCTATGAAGCAGTACTTC. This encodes CASSPPDVSMKQYF.

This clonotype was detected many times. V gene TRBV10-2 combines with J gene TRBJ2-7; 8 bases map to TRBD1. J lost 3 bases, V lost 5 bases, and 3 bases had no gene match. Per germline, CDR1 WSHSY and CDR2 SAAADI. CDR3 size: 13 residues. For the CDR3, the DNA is TGCGCCAGCAGTCTAACAGGGGGCTACGAGCAGTACTTC. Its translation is CASSLTGGYEQYF.

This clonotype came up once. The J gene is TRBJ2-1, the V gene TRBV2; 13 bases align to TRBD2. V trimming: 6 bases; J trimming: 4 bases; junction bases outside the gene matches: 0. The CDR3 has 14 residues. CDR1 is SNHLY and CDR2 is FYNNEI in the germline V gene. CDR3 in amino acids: CASRGLAGYNEQFF. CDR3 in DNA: TGTGCCAGCAGGGGACTAGCGGGGTACAATGAGCAGTTCTTC.